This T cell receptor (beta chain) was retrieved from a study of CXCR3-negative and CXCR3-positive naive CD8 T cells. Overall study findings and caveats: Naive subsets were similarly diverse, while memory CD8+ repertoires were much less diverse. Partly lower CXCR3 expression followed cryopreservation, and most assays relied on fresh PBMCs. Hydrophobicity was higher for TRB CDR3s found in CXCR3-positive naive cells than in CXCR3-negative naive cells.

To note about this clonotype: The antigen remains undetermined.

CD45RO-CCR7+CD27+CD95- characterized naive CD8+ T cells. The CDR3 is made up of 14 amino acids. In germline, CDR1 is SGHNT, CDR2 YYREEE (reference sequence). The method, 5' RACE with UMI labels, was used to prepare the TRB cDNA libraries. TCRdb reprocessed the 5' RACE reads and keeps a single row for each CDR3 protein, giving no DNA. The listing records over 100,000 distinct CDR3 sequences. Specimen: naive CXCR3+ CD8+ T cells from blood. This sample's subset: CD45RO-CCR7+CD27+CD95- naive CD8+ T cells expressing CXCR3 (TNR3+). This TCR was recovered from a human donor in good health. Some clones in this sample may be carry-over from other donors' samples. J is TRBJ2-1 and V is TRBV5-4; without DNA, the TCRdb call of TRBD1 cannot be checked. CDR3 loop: CASSSGTGRDEQFF.